This T cell receptor beta chain was sequenced in a study of T cells in Graves' hyperthyroidism and ophthalmopathy. Amplification yielded TCR beta CDR3 regions, with RNA transcripts as the source. The HTBI primer set was used in a first-round RT-PCR of the TCR CDR3. Via MiXCR, TCRdb re-called the multiplex PCR reads, giving one row per CDR3 protein. The profile covers 500,000 to 700,000 distinct CDR3 sequences, with 16% appearing a single time and 18% taken by the ten largest. In this sample, this clonotype turned up many times. Sequencing was carried out using blood. This TCR derives from a woman between 18 and 29 years old with Graves' hyperthyroidism.

The CDR3 DNA is TGTGCCAGCTTTTTCCCAGCGGGCCCCGGGGATACGCAGTATTTT. It yields the protein CASFFPAGPGDTQYF. This rearrangement joins TRBV6-1 to TRBJ2-3; perhaps TRBD2 as D (6 bases). The CDR3 spans 15 residues. CDR1 and CDR2 from the germline V gene are MNHNS and SASEGT. V lost 8 bases, J lost 6 bases, and 21 bases lay in between.